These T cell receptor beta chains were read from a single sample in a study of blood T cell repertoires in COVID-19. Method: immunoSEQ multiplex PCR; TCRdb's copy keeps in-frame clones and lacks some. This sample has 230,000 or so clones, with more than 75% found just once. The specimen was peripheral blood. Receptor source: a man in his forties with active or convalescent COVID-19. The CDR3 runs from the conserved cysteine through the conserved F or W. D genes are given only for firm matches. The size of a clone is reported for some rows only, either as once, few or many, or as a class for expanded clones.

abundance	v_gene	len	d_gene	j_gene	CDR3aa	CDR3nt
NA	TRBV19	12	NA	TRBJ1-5	CASTRGSQPQHF	TGTGCCAGTACTCGGGGTTCGCAGCCCCAGCATTTT
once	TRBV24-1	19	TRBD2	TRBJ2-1	CATSVGTSGLSYSTNEQFF	TGTGCCACCAGTGTAGGGACTAGCGGGCTGAGCTATTCTACGAATGAGCAGTTCTTC
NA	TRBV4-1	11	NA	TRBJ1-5	CASSHPLSQHF	TGCGCCAGCAGCCATCCCTTGTCCCAGCATTTT
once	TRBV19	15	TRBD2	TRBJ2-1	CASTISGAAYNEQFF	TGTGCCAGTACAATTAGCGGGGCTGCCTACAATGAGCAGTTCTTC
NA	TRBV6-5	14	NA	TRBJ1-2	CASSYSFEALGYTF	TGTGCCAGCAGTTACTCCTTTGAGGCGTTAGGCTACACCTTC
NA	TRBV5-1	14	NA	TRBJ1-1	CASSLGRANTEAFF	TGCGCCAGCAGCTTGGGCAGGGCGAACACTGAAGCTTTCTTT
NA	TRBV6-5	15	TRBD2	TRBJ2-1	CASTQLAGVYNEQFF	TGTGCCAGCACCCAACTAGCGGGGGTCTACAATGAGCAGTTCTTC
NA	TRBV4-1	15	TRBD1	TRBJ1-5	CASSRTGGSNQPQHF	TGCGCCAGCTCACGGACAGGGGGCAGCAATCAGCCCCAGCATTTT
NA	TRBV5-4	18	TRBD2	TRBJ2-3	CASSYVASGSPSTDTQYF	TGTGCCAGCAGCTACGTGGCTAGCGGGTCACCCTCCACAGATACGCAGTATTTT
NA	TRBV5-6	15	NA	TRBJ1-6	CASSLGELGNSPLHF	TGTGCCAGCAGCTTGGGGGAGTTGGGGAATTCACCCCTCCACTTT
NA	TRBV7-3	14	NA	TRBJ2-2	CASSLGLNTGELFF	TGTGCCAGCAGCTTAGGGCTGAATACCGGGGAGCTGTTTTTT
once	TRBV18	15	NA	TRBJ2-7	CASSPRLSAEHEQYF	TGTGCCAGCTCTCCTAGACTTAGCGCCGAGCACGAGCAGTACTTC
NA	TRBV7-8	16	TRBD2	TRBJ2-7	CASSLAGGSGAYEQYF	TGTGCCAGCAGCTTAGCGGGCGGGAGTGGTGCGTACGAGCAGTACTTC
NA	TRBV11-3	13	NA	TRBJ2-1	CASSLGAGLEQFF	TGTGCCAGCAGCTTAGGCGCAGGGCTTGAGCAGTTCTTC
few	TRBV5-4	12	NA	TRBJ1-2	CASRTDSYGYTF	TGTGCCAGCAGAACCGACAGCTATGGCTACACCTTC
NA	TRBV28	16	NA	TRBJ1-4	CASSSGGQLTNEKLFF	TGTGCCAGCAGTTCCGGCGGACAATTAACTAATGAAAAACTGTTTTTT
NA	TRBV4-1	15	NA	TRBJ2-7	CASSQDPGEWYEQYF	TGCGCCAGCAGCCAAGACCCGGGGGAATGGTACGAGCAGTACTTC
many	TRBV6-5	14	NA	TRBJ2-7	CASSYTPNSYEQYF	TGTGCCAGCAGTTACACTCCGAATTCCTACGAGCAGTACTTC
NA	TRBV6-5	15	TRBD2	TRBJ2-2	CASSTTSQNTGELFF	TGTGCCAGCAGTACGACTAGCCAGAACACCGGGGAGCTGTTTTTT
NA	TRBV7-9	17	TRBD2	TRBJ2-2	CASSLVAGGAYTGELFF	TGTGCCAGCAGCTTAGTGGCGGGGGGCGCGTACACCGGGGAGCTGTTTTTT
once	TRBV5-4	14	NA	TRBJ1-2	CASSPATGNYGYTF	TGTGCCAGCAGCCCCGCGACGGGAAACTATGGCTACACCTTC
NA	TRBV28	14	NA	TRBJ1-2	CASSPGQGGGGYTF	TGTGCCAGCAGTCCCGGTCAGGGAGGAGGTGGCTACACCTTC
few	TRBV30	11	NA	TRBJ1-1	CACFVNTEAFF	TGTGCCTGTTTCGTGAACACTGAAGCTTTCTTT
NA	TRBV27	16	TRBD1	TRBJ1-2	CASSSPGQGLGRGYTF	TGTGCCAGCAGTTCCCCCGGACAGGGGTTGGGGAGAGGCTACACCTTC
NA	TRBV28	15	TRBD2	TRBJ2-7	CASTSGTSGGYEQYF	TGTGCCAGCACCTCCGGGACTAGCGGGGGGTACGAGCAGTACTTC
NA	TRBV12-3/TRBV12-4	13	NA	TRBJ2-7	CASSLARDYEQYF	TGTGCCAGCAGTTTAGCGCGGGACTACGAGCAGTACTTC
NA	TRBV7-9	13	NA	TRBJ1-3	CASSLLSGNTIYF	TGTGCCAGCAGCCTTCTCTCTGGAAACACCATATATTTT
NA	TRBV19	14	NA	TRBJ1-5	CASSARLSNQPQHF	TGTGCCAGTAGTGCTCGGTTGAGCAATCAGCCCCAGCATTTT